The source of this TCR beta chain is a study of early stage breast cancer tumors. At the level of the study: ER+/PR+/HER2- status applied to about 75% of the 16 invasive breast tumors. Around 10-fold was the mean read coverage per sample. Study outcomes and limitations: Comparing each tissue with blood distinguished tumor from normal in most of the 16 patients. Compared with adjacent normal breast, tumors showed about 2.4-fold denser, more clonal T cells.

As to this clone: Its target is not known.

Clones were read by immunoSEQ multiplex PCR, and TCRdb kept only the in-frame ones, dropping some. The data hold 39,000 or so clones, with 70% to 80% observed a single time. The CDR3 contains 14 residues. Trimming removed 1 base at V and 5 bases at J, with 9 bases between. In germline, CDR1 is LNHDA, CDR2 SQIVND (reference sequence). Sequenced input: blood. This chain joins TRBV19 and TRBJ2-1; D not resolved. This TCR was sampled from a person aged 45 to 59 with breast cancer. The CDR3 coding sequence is TGTGCCAGTAGTATAGGCCAGAAAAACAATGAGCAGTTCTTC. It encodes CASSIGQKNNEQFF.